These 18 T cell receptor beta chains originate from one sample sequenced in a study of T-cell reconstitution after alpha-beta-depleted transplantation in children. Unique molecular identifiers were used to barcode this TCRbeta library. TCRdb re-derived calls from the PCR reads in MiXCR, one entry per CDR3 protein. The data contain approximately 340,000 distinct CDR3 sequences, around 10% of them singletons. This specimen consisted of PBMCs from the stem cell graft donor, obtained from the stem cell graft. The receptor source for this set is a human donor who donated a stem cell graft to a child with acute lymphoblastic leukemia.

The chain carries TRBV7-9 and TRBJ2-1; possibly TRBD1 for D (6 bases). The CDR3 consists of 15 residues. Between the trimmed V and J ends, which lost 2 bases and 5 bases, there was a span of 13 bases. Per the germline V gene, CDR1 is SEHNR and CDR2 is FQNEAQ (reference sequence). DNA for the CDR3: TGTGCCAGCAGCTTAAGTGAGGGGGACGACAATGAGCAGTTCTTC. This sequence encodes CASSLSEGDDNEQFF.

This clonotype has at least ten counts. J is TRBJ1-2 and V is TRBV18, with TRBD1 matching 8 bases. The CDR3 loop spans 13 amino acids. Germline values: CDR1 KGHSH, CDR2 LQKENI. Trimming removed 3 bases from V and 3 bases from J; junction bases left unmatched: 0. CDR3 protein: CASSPGQDYGYTF. The CDR3 nucleotides are TGTGCCAGCTCACCGGGACAGGACTATGGCTACACCTTC.

This clonotype was seen ten or more times. This rearrangement joins TRBV29-1 to TRBJ2-5, with 8 bases that match TRBD2. Trimming at V came to 3 bases and at J to 4 bases, leaving 4 bases not matched to a gene. CDR1 and CDR2 from the germline V gene are SQVTM and ANQGSEA. The CDR3 spans 13 residues. CDR3: CSVDVTSAETQYF. CDR3 nucleotide sequence: TGCAGCGTTGACGTGACTAGCGCAGAGACCCAGTACTTC.

The chain has TRBV5-1 and TRBJ2-2, with 7 bases identical to TRBD2. This CDR3 contains 15 residues. Germline CDR1 SGHRS, CDR2 YFSETQ. With V trimmed by 7 bases and J by 2 bases, 8 bases remained unmatched. The CDR3 here is CASQQTSRNTGELFF. The CDR3 DNA reads TGCGCCAGCCAACAGACTAGCCGAAACACCGGGGAGCTGTTTTTT.

This clonotype came up many times. CDR3 nucleotide sequence: TGTGCCAGCAGCTTAGATGGACAGGGTAACGAAAAACTGTTTTTT. This translates into CASSLDGQGNEKLFF. The rearrangement uses TRBV7-9 and TRBJ1-4; the match to TRBD1 covers 8 bases. The CDR3 covers 15 residues. J gave up 8 bases and V 1 base, and 6 bases lay outside the gene matches. CDR1 and CDR2 (germline): SEHNR, FQNEAQ (reference sequence).

This clonotype occurred a few times. CDR3 in DNA: TGTGCCAGCAGCTTAAATCGCTACGAGCAGTACTTC. It yields the protein CASSLNRYEQYF. V usage is TRBV7-8 and J usage is TRBJ2-7; D ambiguous. The CDR3 covers 12 residues. V dropped 2 bases and J dropped 3 bases, with 5 bases sitting between them. Germline V gives CDR1 SGHVS, CDR2 FQNEAQ.

This clonotype was detected many times. The V call is TRBV4-1, the J call TRBJ2-5, with 7 bases aligning to TRBD2. This CDR3 comprises 16 residues. V lost 1 base and J lost 5; bases outside the gene matches: 10. Germline assignment: CDR1 MGHRA and CDR2 YSYEKL. CDR3 bases: TGCGCCAGCAGCCAAGTGGGAGGGTCCATCATCGAGACCCAGTACTTC. As protein: CASSQVGGSIIETQYF.

The V and J genes are TRBV3-1 and TRBJ2-6, with unresolved D. The V gene's germline CDR1 is LGHDT and CDR2 YNNKEL (reference sequence). V was pared by 0 bases and J by 0 bases, with 6 bases between. There are 16 residues in the CDR3. The CDR3 nucleotides are TGTGCCAGCAGCCAAGATAGGGTCTCTGGGGCCAACGTCCTGACTTTC. Translating it yields CASSQDRVSGANVLTF.

This clonotype was observed at least ten times. The genes are TRBV5-1 and TRBJ2-1; 7 bases agree with TRBD2. The CDR3 sequence is 15 residues long. Germline CDR1 reads SGHRS; CDR2 reads YFSETQ. The V gene end was trimmed by 3 bases and the J gene end by 4 bases; junction bases not matched to a gene: 7. CDR3 amino acids: CASSWEGLDYNEQFF. DNA of the CDR3: TGCGCCAGCAGCTGGGAAGGACTAGATTACAATGAGCAGTTCTTC.

This clonotype was seen many times. An end of the junction differs from the germline gene, which may be a read error. The chain carries TRBV5-5 and TRBJ2-1; D is unresolved. This CDR3 has 14 amino acids. Per the germline V gene, CDR1 is SGHKS and CDR2 is YYEKEE (reference sequence). CDR3 amino acids: CASSLVGSHNEQFF. The CDR3 nucleotides read TGTGCCAGCAGCTTGGTCGGCTCCCACAATGAGCAGTTCTTC.

The V and J genes are TRBV18 and TRBJ1-1, with D possibly TRBD1 on 6 matching bases. This CDR3 comprises 14 residues. Trimming stripped 1 base from V and 3 bases from J, with 9 bases between. Germline CDR1 KGHSH, CDR2 LQKENI. The DNA of the CDR3 is TGTGCCAGCTCACCACAACAGGGAGACACTGAAGCTTTCTTT. It yields the protein CASSPQQGDTEAFF.

The chain joins TRBV28 to TRBJ2-7, with 10 nucleotides matching TRBD1. Germline V gene lookup returns CDR1 MDHEN and CDR2 SYDVKM. The junction had 4 bases not matched to a gene; V was cut back by 3 bases and J by 2 bases. The CDR3 totals 15 residues. CDR3 in DNA: TGTGCCAGCAGTTTGTGGACAGGGGGGGCCTACGAGCAGTACTTC. Translation: CASSLWTGGAYEQYF.

The CDR3 protein is CASSYRDQGRSPLHF. CDR3 DNA sequence: TGTGCCAGCAGTTACCGCGACCAGGGCCGGTCACCCCTCCACTTT. This chain connects TRBV6-5 to TRBJ1-6; a possible D gene is TRBD1 (5 bases). The CDR3 length is 15 residues. The germline V and J ends were trimmed by 2 bases and 10 bases, with 15 bases remaining between them. Germline CDR1 reads MNHEY; CDR2 reads SVGAGI.

The chain is built from TRBV6-1 and TRBJ2-1; 8 nucleotides line up with TRBD2. V dropped 6 bases and J dropped 6; count of bases not matched to a gene: 16. CDR3 length: 17 amino acids. CDR1 and CDR2 from the germline V gene are MNHNS and SASEGT. CDR3 nucleotides: TGTGCCAGCAGGACGATTCAGGGACTAGGCGACCTCAATGAGCAGTTCTTC. Its protein is CASRTIQGLGDLNEQFF.

This clonotype occurred many times. The chain joins TRBV29-1 to TRBJ2-4; maybe TRBD1 (6 bases). The CDR3 has 14 amino acids. V was pared by 7 bases and J by 7 bases, with 20 bases between. Germline CDR1 and CDR2: SQVTM and ANQGSEA. This CDR3 is CSASRGGEGNIQYF. For the CDR3, the DNA is TGCAGCGCCAGCAGAGGGGGAGAAGGGAACATTCAGTACTTC.

The CDR3 bases are TGCAGTGCTAGTCCTACCGGGTCATACACAGATACGCAGTATTTT. Protein: CSASPTGSYTDTQYF. The J gene is TRBJ2-3, the V gene TRBV20-1; D remains unclear. The CDR3 runs 15 residues. Germline V gives CDR1 DFQATT, CDR2 SNEGSKA (reference sequence). V shed 3 bases and J shed 2 bases, with 15 bases lying between them.

In its sample, this clonotype was seen a few times. The chain joins TRBV9 to TRBJ2-7; tentative D call: TRBD2 (7 bases). Germline V gene lookup returns CDR1 SGDLS and CDR2 YYNGEE. The CDR3 is 14 amino acids. V was trimmed by 2 bases and J by 2 bases, leaving 11 bases between them. Written as DNA, the CDR3 is TGTGCCAGCAGCGTGGAAGGGGGGGCCTACGAGCAGTACTTC. The encoded protein is CASSVEGGAYEQYF.

This clonotype has more than one count but fewer than ten. V usage is TRBV7-9 and J usage is TRBJ2-2; D gene ambiguous. With 5 bases removed from V and 5 bases from J, the gap between germline ends came to 12 bases. Germline V gives CDR1 SEHNR, CDR2 FQNEAQ (reference sequence). The CDR3 contains 14 residues. The CDR3: CASSQQTQTGELFF. In DNA form, the CDR3 reads TGTGCCAGCAGCCAACAAACCCAAACCGGGGAGCTGTTTTTT.